This T cell receptor (beta chain) appears in the sequencing data of a study of shared clonotypes between healthy human individuals. Study-wide findings and caveats: Relative to clonotypes present in all four donors, those not shared had lower generation probabilities.

Sequenced by immunoSEQ multiplex PCR; TCRdb stores in-frame clones only, minus some. The sample shows more than 500,000 clones, approximately 95% of them seen only once. Of note for this clone: No antigen is known for it.

CDR1 is ENHRY and CDR2 is SYGVKD in the germline V gene. Trimming removed 7 bases from V and 5 bases from J, with 11 bases in between. The CDR3 is 13 residues long. This chain joins TRBV10-3 and TRBJ1-4; a possible D gene is TRBD1 (6 bases). The clonotype was recovered from a woman between 25 and 40 years old in good health. The sequenced sample consisted of naive CD4+ T cells sorted from blood. Subset of the sample: CD45RA+ positively selected. The CDR3 spells CAIMDGQNEKLFF. CDR3 bases: TGTGCCATCATGGACGGACAGAATGAAAAACTGTTTTTT.